This T cell receptor (beta chain) comes out of a study of blood T cell repertoires in COVID-19. Overall study context: Donors in the United States, Italy and Spain gave samples during acute or convalescent COVID-19. PBMCs, B-cell-depleted T cells, or T cells were the source of the cDNA or gDNA that made up the material.

Sequenced by immunoSEQ multiplex PCR; TCRdb stores in-frame clones only, minus some. The sample holds 3,200 or so clones; 93% are singletons and the top ten take around 1.6%. This CDR3 is built from 14 residues. The germline V gene has CDR1 SGHAT and CDR2 FQNNGV. V was clipped by 5 bases and J by 4 bases; unmatched bases: 7. The sequencing input was peripheral blood. The receptor was derived from a human donor in a cohort sampled during active COVID-19. The V call is TRBV11-2, the J call TRBJ1-1, with 7 bases that match TRBD1. In nucleotides, the CDR3 is TGTGCCAGCAGCGTACGGACAGGCGGCACTGAAGCTTTCTTT. Its translation is CASSVRTGGTEAFF.